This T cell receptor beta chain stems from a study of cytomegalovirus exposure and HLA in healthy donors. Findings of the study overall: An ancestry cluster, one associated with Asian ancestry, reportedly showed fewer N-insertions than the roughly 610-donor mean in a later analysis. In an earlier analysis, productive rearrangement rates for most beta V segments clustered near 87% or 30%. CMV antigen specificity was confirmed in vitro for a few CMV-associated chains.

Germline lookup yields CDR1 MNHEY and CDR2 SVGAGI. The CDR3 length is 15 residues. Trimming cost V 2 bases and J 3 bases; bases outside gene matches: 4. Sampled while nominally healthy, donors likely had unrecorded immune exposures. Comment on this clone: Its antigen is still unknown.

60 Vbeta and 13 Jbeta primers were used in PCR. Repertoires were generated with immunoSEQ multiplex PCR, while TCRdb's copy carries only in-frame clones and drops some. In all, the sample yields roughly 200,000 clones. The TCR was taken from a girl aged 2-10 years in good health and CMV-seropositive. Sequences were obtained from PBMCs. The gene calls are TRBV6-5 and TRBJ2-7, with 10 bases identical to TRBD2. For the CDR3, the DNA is TGTGCCAGCAGTTACAAGCCTAGCGGGAGCTACGAGCAGTACTTC. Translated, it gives CASSYKPSGSYEQYF.